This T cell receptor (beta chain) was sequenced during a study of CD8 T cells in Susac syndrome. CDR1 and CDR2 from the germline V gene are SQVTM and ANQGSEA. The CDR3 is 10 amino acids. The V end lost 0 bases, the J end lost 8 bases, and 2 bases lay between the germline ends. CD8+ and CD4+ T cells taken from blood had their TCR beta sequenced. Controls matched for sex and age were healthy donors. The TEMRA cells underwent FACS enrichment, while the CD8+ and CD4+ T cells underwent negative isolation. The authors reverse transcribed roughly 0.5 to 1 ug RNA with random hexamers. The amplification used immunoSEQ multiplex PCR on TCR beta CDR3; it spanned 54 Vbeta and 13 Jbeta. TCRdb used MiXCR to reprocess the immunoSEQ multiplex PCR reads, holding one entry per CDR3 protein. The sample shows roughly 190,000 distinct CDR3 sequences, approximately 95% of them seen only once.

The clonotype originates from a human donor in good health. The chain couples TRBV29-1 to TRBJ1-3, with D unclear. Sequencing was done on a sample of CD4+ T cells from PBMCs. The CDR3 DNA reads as TGCAGCGTTGAAGAGGACACCATATATTTT. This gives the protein CSVEEDTIYF.